The source of this T cell receptor (beta chain) is a study of beta chain features in type 1 diabetes. Background on the study: Cell yields, age and gender were similar between patients and healthy donors. The study examined about 100 million sorted cells across all samples.

Study-level results: Across all four CD4+ subsets, people with type 1 diabetes showed modestly shorter TCRB CDR3s. Within the patient group, naive, central memory and Treg TCRB repertoires appeared more similar to each other than within healthy donors. Whether TCRB rearrangement is influenced by HLA type went unresolved here.

J lost 5 bases, V lost 7 bases, and 9 bases had no gene match. The CDR3 loop spans 14 amino acids. Germline lookup yields CDR1 MGHDK and CDR2 SYGVNS. The whole isolated RNA underwent reverse transcription, so sequencing captured expressed TCRB transcripts. Profiling relied on immunoSEQ multiplex PCR, and the TCRdb table lists in-frame clones only, not all of them. The sample carries about 740,000 clones, 13% recorded once. With respect to this clone: Its antigen is currently unknown.

The source of this sequence is a man aged 18 to 29 with type 1 diabetes. The chain couples TRBV25-1 to TRBJ2-3; the match to TRBD2 covers 7 bases. Sequencing was performed on naive CD4+ T cells from blood. In DNA form, the CDR3 reads TGTGCCAGCACTCCACCTTGGGGGGGAGATACGCAGTATTTT. This translates into CASTPPWGGDTQYF.